These 19 T cell receptor beta chains share one sample of origin, sequenced in a study of cytomegalovirus exposure and HLA in healthy donors. The primer mix had 60 Vbeta and 13 Jbeta primers. Profiling relied on immunoSEQ multiplex PCR, and the TCRdb table lists in-frame clones only, not all of them. Of more than 250,000 clones in the sample, about 90% were seen once. Material for sequencing was PBMCs. These receptors were collected from a woman aged 18-29 years in good health and CMV-seronegative.

This chain uses TRBV2 with TRBJ2-7, with 9 bases fitting TRBD1. The CDR3 extends over 17 amino acids. Germline V gene data show CDR1 as SNHLY and CDR2 as FYNNEI. V gave up 6 bases and J gave up 5 bases; unmatched junction bases: 17. In DNA, the CDR3 is TGTGCCAGCAGACCCACCAAAGCCGGGACAGGGACCCACGAGCAGTACTTC. The encoded protein is CASRPTKAGTGTHEQYF.

This clone was counted once. The rearrangement joins TRBV4-2 to TRBJ2-1; tentative D call: TRBD2 (5 bases). CDR1 LGHNA and CDR2 YNFKEQ come from the germline V gene. This CDR3 is 15 amino acids long. The V end was cut by 0 bases, the J end by 6 bases, with 12 bases between. Here the CDR3 DNA reads TGTGCCAGCAGCCAAGATCTAACTAGACCCAATGAGCAGTTCTTC. Translation: CASSQDLTRPNEQFF.

This chain connects TRBV4-1 to TRBJ2-1, with 15 nucleotides matching TRBD2. V was clipped by 4 bases and J by 2 bases; unmatched bases: 9. Germline values: CDR1 MGHRA, CDR2 YSYEKL. The CDR3 has 19 residues. The CDR3 region is CASSRRTSGGVTTYNEQFF. The CDR3 bases are TGCGCCAGCAGCCGCCGGACTAGCGGGGGGGTTACCACCTACAATGAGCAGTTCTTC.

In this sample, this clone turned up once. The V gene is TRBV10-3, the J gene TRBJ1-5; no definite D call. Germline CDR1 ENHRY, CDR2 SYGVKD. The CDR3 covers 15 residues. The ends were cut back, 0 bases at V and 3 bases at J, with 9 bases in the middle. The CDR3 region has the DNA TGTGCCATCAGTGAGTCGAGAGGGCCCAATCAGCCCCAGCATTTT. Translating it yields CAISESRGPNQPQHF.

As concerns this clone: This sample includes further DNA sequences coding for the same CDR3. Written as DNA, the CDR3 is TGTGCCAGCAGTGATCTGGGACAAACTAACTATGGCTACACCTTC. Encoded protein: CASSDLGQTNYGYTF. This chain links TRBV2 with TRBJ1-2; D is possibly TRBD1 (6 bases). The CDR3 loop spans 15 amino acids. Trimming removed 3 bases at V and 0 bases at J, with 11 bases between. The germline CDR1 and CDR2 sequences are SNHLY and FYNNEI.

V gene TRBV23-1 combines with J gene TRBJ1-5, with D maybe TRBD1 (6 bases). TRBV23-1 is classed as an ORF, of uncertain function. This CDR3 contains 17 residues. The V gene lost 1 base and the J gene lost 3 bases, with 16 bases spanning the gap. The CDR3 loop is CASSQLGATALNQPQHF. CDR3 nucleotide sequence: TGCGCCAGCAGTCAATTGGGGGCGACAGCCCTCAATCAGCCCCAGCATTTT.

This clone has only one observation. The rearrangement links TRBV5-4 to TRBJ2-5; tentative D call: TRBD2 (5 bases). Trimming took off 5 bases at V and 1 base at J, with 9 bases between the two ends. Germline CDR1 and CDR2: SGHNT and YYREEE (reference sequence). The CDR3 extends over 13 amino acids. The CDR3 DNA sequence: TGTGCCAGCAGGACGGGGTCCCAAGAGACCCAGTACTTC. Residues: CASRTGSQETQYF.

This chain links TRBV30 with TRBJ2-2, with 7 bases that match TRBD2. CDR1 is GTSNPN and CDR2 is SVGIG in the germline V gene (reference sequence). J was trimmed by 4 bases and V by 5 bases; bases with no gene match: 10. This CDR3 has 15 amino acids. Here the CDR3 reads CAWEGGQGATGELFF. The CDR3 DNA reads TGTGCCTGGGAGGGAGGGCAGGGAGCCACCGGGGAGCTGTTTTTT.

The V gene is TRBV19, the J gene TRBJ2-1; TRBD2 matches 14 bases. CDR1 is LNHDA, CDR2 SQIVND, per germline (reference sequence). J was trimmed by 0 bases and V by 5 bases; bases with no gene match: 9. This CDR3 has 19 residues. The CDR3 here is CASSWRTSGGFSSYNEQFF. For the CDR3, the DNA is TGTGCCAGTAGTTGGAGGACTAGCGGGGGGTTTAGCTCCTACAATGAGCAGTTCTTC.

The chain links TRBV5-5 to TRBJ2-5; possible D gene TRBD1, 5 bases. The germline V and J ends were trimmed by 2 bases and 3 bases, with 11 bases remaining between them. Per germline, CDR1 SGHKS and CDR2 YYEKEE (reference sequence). The CDR3 length is 14 residues. CDR3 sequence (DNA): TGTGCCAGCAGCTTTAAGGGGATGGAAGAGACCCAGTACTTC. Its protein product is CASSFKGMEETQYF. The entire variable domain, with the rest obtained from reference TRBV5-5 and TRBJ2-5, is as follows: DAGVTQSPTHLIKTRGQQVTLRCSPISGHKSVSWYQQVLGQGPQFIFQYYEKEERGRGNFPDRFSARQFPNYSSELNVNALLLGDSALYLCASSFKGMEETQYFGPGTRLLVL.

The rearrangement joins TRBV15 to TRBJ1-4; tentative D call: TRBD1 (5 bases). The CDR3 loop spans 15 amino acids. V lost 0 bases and J lost 5, with 10 bases in between. Germline loops: CDR1 LNHNV, CDR2 YYDKDF (reference sequence). This CDR3 reads CATSREWGRNEKLFF. In DNA, the CDR3 is TGTGCCACCAGCAGAGAGTGGGGCCGAAATGAAAAACTGTTTTTT. Combining the CDR3 with reference TRBV15 and TRBJ1-4 gives the whole variable domain DAMVIQNPRYQVTQFGKPVTLSCSQTLNHNVMYWYQQKSSQAPKLLFHYYDKDFNNEADTPDNFQSRRPNTSFCFLDIRSPGLGDTAMYLCATSREWGRNEKLFFGSGTQLSVL.

This clone was counted only a few times. The V and J genes are TRBV11-2 and TRBJ2-1; 9 bases map to TRBD1. Trimming took 4 bases from V and 5 from J; bases not matched to a gene: 6. CDR1 is SGHAT and CDR2 is FQNNGV in the germline V gene. The CDR3 is made up of 15 amino acids. The CDR3, as DNA: TGTGCCAGCAGCTCAGGACAGGGGAGACACAATGAGCAGTTCTTC. This gives the protein CASSSGQGRHNEQFF.

The chain recombines TRBV6-5 with TRBJ1-3; 7 nucleotides match TRBD1. This CDR3 region has 14 residues. After removal of 5 bases from V and 3 bases from J, the junction contained 4 bases not matched to a gene. Germline values: CDR1 MNHEY, CDR2 SVGAGI. CDR3 protein: CASSDRAGGNTIYF. The CDR3 DNA follows: TGTGCCAGCAGTGACAGGGCAGGTGGAAACACCATATATTTT.

V gene TRBV9 combines with J gene TRBJ1-2; 12 bases agree with TRBD1. CDR3 size: 15 residues. J was trimmed by 7 bases and V by 3 bases; bases with no gene match: 7. Germline V CDR1 and CDR2: SGDLS, YYNGEE. The CDR3 bases are TGTGCCAGCAGCGCACGGGACAGGGGGCTGGGTGGCTACACCTTC. This gives the protein CASSARDRGLGGYTF.

This chain connects TRBV19 to TRBJ2-1; TRBD2 agrees at 8 bases. The CDR3 is made up of 15 amino acids. V trimming: 8 bases; J trimming: 4 bases; junction bases outside the gene matches: 10. From germline, CDR1 is LNHDA and CDR2 SQIVND (reference sequence). The CDR3 coding sequence is TGTGCCAGTCGCCGGGGGGGACTCCTTTACAATGAGCAGTTCTTC. Translated: CASRRGGLLYNEQFF.

In nucleotides, the CDR3 is TGTGCCAGCAGCTTAGTTGCAGGGCCGTCCTACGAGCAGTACTTC. This codes for CASSLVAGPSYEQYF. This chain uses TRBV13 with TRBJ2-7, with D perhaps matching TRBD1 (5 bases). The germline V and J ends were trimmed by 1 base and 1 base, with 11 bases remaining between them. CDR1 and CDR2 (germline): PRHDT, FYEKMQ (reference sequence). This CDR3 region has 15 residues.

V gene TRBV10-3 combines with J gene TRBJ1-1; D unresolved. V was pared by 2 bases and J by 2 bases, with 15 bases between. The CDR3 is 16 amino acids. The germline CDR1 and CDR2 sequences are ENHRY and SYGVKD. DNA for the CDR3: TGTGCCATCAGTGAGCGGTTTTCGCGGGCAAACACTGAAGCTTTCTTT. It translates to CAISERFSRANTEAFF.

This clone appeared a single time. The gene calls are TRBV12-5 and TRBJ2-3; 7 bases align to TRBD1. The J segment lost 7 bases and the V segment lost 0 bases, leaving 7 bases of the junction unmatched. Germline V gene sequence: CDR1 LGHNT, CDR2 FRNRAP. The CDR3 sequence is 15 residues long. CDR3 DNA: TGTGCTAGTGGTTTGGTATTACAGGGGAGAAATACGCAGTATTTT. This translates into CASGLVLQGRNTQYF.

The gene calls are TRBV6-6 and TRBJ1-2; 8 nucleotides agree with TRBD1. V was clipped by 6 bases and J by 8 bases; unmatched bases: 8. Germline V lookup: CDR1 MNHNY, CDR2 SVGAGI (reference sequence). This CDR3 has 13 amino acids. CDR3: CASRNTGGSGYTF. CDR3 in DNA: TGTGCCAGCAGGAATACAGGGGGTAGCGGCTACACCTTC.